These 27 T cell receptor beta chains share one sample of origin, sequenced in a study of cytomegalovirus exposure and HLA in healthy donors. 60 Vbeta and 13 Jbeta primers were used in PCR. The table came from immunoSEQ multiplex PCR; TCRdb's copy has only in-frame clones and leaves some out. The table includes 85,000 to 100,000 clones, about 82% detected once. Input material: PBMCs. The receptors come from a man aged 30 to 45 in good health and CMV-seronegative.

The chain carries TRBV5-4 and TRBJ1-6; D unresolved. V lost 4 bases to trimming and J lost 0 bases, with 8 bases between them. CDR3 length equals 15 residues. Looked up from germline, CDR1 is SGHNT and CDR2 is YYREEE (reference sequence). CDR3 bases: TGTGCCAGCAGCCCAGGAAGCTCCTATAATTCACCCCTCCACTTT. It encodes CASSPGSSYNSPLHF.

V gene TRBV30 combines with J gene TRBJ1-3; possibly TRBD1 for D (5 bases). The germline CDR1 and CDR2 sequences are GTSNPN and SVGIG (reference sequence). This CDR3 is 15 amino acids long. V shed 0 bases and J shed 4 bases, with 13 bases lying between them. The chain's CDR3 is CAWSVRGGIGNTIYF. The CDR3 nucleotides are TGTGCCTGGAGTGTACGGGGGGGTATCGGAAACACCATATATTTT. The full variable domain, with the rest looked up from reference TRBV30 and TRBJ1-3, is SQTIHQWPATLVQPVGSPLSLECTVEGTSNPNLYWYRQAAGRGLQLLFYSVGIGQISSEVPQNLSASRPQDRQFILSSKKLLLSDSGFYLCAWSVRGGIGNTIYFGEGSWLTVV.

The chain couples TRBV7-2 to TRBJ2-3, with 15 bases identical to TRBD2. This CDR3 contains 16 residues. From germline, CDR1 is SGHTA and CDR2 FQGNSA. V trimming: 4 bases; J trimming: 5 bases; junction bases outside the gene matches: 4. Here the CDR3 reads CASSSGLAGGGDTQYF. DNA for the CDR3: TGTGCCAGCAGCTCGGGACTAGCGGGGGGAGGAGATACGCAGTATTTT.

The rearrangement uses TRBV9 and TRBJ2-3; D possibly corresponds to TRBD2 (6 bases). This CDR3 is 15 amino acids long. Germline V CDR1 and CDR2: SGDLS, YYNGEE. Trimming left V 4 bases short and J 7 bases short, with 19 bases between. This chain's CDR3 is CASSTTGSDRNTQYF. CDR3 bases: TGTGCCAGCAGCACCACCGGGAGCGACCGGAATACGCAGTATTTT. Looking up the rest from reference TRBV9 and TRBJ2-3 gives the full variable domain: DSGVTQTPKHLITATGQRVTLRCSPRSGDLSVYWYQQSLDQGLQFLIQYYNGEERAKGNILERFSAQQFPDLHSELNLSSLELGDSALYFCASSTTGSDRNTQYFGPGTRLTVL.

The genes are TRBV7-9 and TRBJ1-2, with 7 bases that match TRBD1. From germline, CDR1 is SEHNR and CDR2 FQNEAQ (reference sequence). The trim removed 3 bases at V and 1 base at J, leaving 5 bases unmatched. The length of the CDR3 is 15 residues. CDR3 DNA: TGTGCCAGCAGCTTCTACCAGGGGGGTAACTATGGCTACACCTTC. Translated: CASSFYQGGNYGYTF.

The chain has TRBV20-1 and TRBJ1-1; D might be TRBD1 (5 bases). Germline V gives CDR1 DFQATT, CDR2 SNEGSKA (reference sequence). The CDR3 extends over 11 amino acids. The V and J ends lost 3 bases and 8 bases respectively, with 10 bases between them. In DNA, the CDR3 is TGCAGTGCTAGGTCAGCAGGGGAAGCTTTCTTT. Its protein is CSARSAGEAFF.

The rearrangement joins TRBV7-8 to TRBJ1-1, with a tentative D call TRBD1 (6 bases). V lost 1 base and J 5 bases, leaving 14 bases between the germline ends. This CDR3 contains 15 residues. Germline CDR1 SGHVS, CDR2 FQNEAQ. CDR3 coding DNA: TGTGCCAGCAGCTTAGGCAGGGGCTCTAAAACTGAAGCTTTCTTT. Protein sequence: CASSLGRGSKTEAFF.

The rearrangement uses TRBV7-6 and TRBJ1-5, with TRBD1 matching 8 bases. The CDR3 loop spans 15 amino acids. Germline lookup yields CDR1 SGHVS and CDR2 FNYEAQ. With 4 bases clipped from V and 5 bases from J, the junction kept 7 bases outside the gene matches. The chain's CDR3 is CASSYRQGRDQPQHF. The DNA of the CDR3 is TGTGCCAGCAGCTACCGACAGGGGAGGGATCAGCCCCAGCATTTT.

The chain couples TRBV29-1 to TRBJ2-2, with 7 bases that match TRBD1. Germline values: CDR1 SQVTM, CDR2 ANQGSEA. The CDR3 is made up of 13 amino acids. The trim removed 6 bases at V and 4 bases at J, leaving 5 bases unmatched. In DNA form, the CDR3 reads TGCAGCGTGGAACGGACAGGCACCGGGGAGCTGTTTTTT. This gives the protein CSVERTGTGELFF.

The rearrangement joins TRBV7-6 to TRBJ1-5; D uncertain. CDR3 length: 16 residues. Trimming took off 0 bases at V and 3 bases at J, with 12 bases between the two ends. Germline V CDR1 and CDR2: SGHVS, FNYEAQ. CDR3 in amino acids: CASSLAGDGINQPQHF. CDR3 DNA: TGTGCCAGCAGCTTAGCCGGGGATGGGATCAATCAGCCCCAGCATTTT. The full variable domain, completed using reference TRBV7-6 and TRBJ1-5, is GAGVSQSPRYKVTKRGQDVALRCDPISGHVSLYWYRQALGQGPEFLTYFNYEAQQDKSGLPNDRFSAERPEGSISTLTIQRTEQRDSAMYRCASSLAGDGINQPQHFGDGTRLSIL.

This clone was counted once. The chain is built from TRBV29-1 and TRBJ2-1, with D possibly being TRBD1 (5 bases). The CDR3 runs 15 residues. The V gene's germline CDR1 is SQVTM and CDR2 ANQGSEA. Trimming shortened V by 5 bases and J by 3 bases, and 17 bases separated the two germline ends. In DNA, the CDR3 is TGCAGCGTTAAGGGGCCGGCCAGTGGCTACAATGAGCAGTTCTTC. It translates to CSVKGPASGYNEQFF.

J is TRBJ1-2 and V is TRBV6-5; D gene ambiguous. There are 14 residues in the CDR3. Germline V lookup: CDR1 MNHEY, CDR2 SVGAGI. The V end was cut by 0 bases, the J end by 3 bases, with 8 bases between. The CDR3 spells CASSYSRADYGYTF. For the CDR3, the DNA is TGTGCCAGCAGTTACTCGAGGGCAGACTATGGCTACACCTTC.

V is TRBV14 and J is TRBJ1-1; TRBD1 matches 8 bases. The junction had 4 bases not matched to a gene; V was cut back by 6 bases and J by 4 bases. The germline gives CDR1 SGHDN, CDR2 FVKESK. The CDR3 has 13 residues. The CDR3 is CASRLTGGTEAFF. The CDR3 DNA sequence: TGTGCCAGCAGGCTTACAGGGGGCACTGAAGCTTTCTTT.

The chain has TRBV5-4 and TRBJ1-4; TRBD1 might be the D (5 bases). Germline loops: CDR1 SGHNT, CDR2 YYREEE (reference sequence). The CDR3 consists of 14 residues. The germline V and J ends were trimmed by 5 bases and 0 bases, with 8 bases remaining between them. The CDR3 DNA is TGTGCCAGCAGTTCGACAGCAACTAATGAAAAACTGTTTTTT. Translating gives CASSSTATNEKLFF.

The chain is built from TRBV7-2 and TRBJ2-7; TRBD2 aligns across 7 bases. CDR1 and CDR2 from the germline V gene are SGHTA and FQGNSA. The CDR3 covers 16 residues. Losses at the gene ends were 5 bases for V and 1 base for J; bases not matched to a gene: 11. The CDR3, as DNA: TGTGCCAGCAGCACCCGGGACTGGGGAGGGTCCTACGAGCAGTACTTC. Its protein is CASSTRDWGGSYEQYF.

This chain joins TRBV7-2 and TRBJ2-3; perhaps TRBD2 as D (6 bases). Looked up from germline, CDR1 is SGHTA and CDR2 is FQGNSA. Trimming removed 2 bases at V and 1 base at J, with 16 bases between. The CDR3 consists of 17 residues. DNA for the CDR3: TGTGCCAGCAGCTTACAGCATTACGGGGGTCGCACAGATACGCAGTATTTT. This gives the protein CASSLQHYGGRTDTQYF.

This clone occurred a few times. The V call is TRBV11-3, the J call TRBJ2-1; the match to TRBD2 covers 13 bases. The CDR3 runs to 14 residues. The V segment lost 3 bases and the J segment 11 bases; nucleotides outside the gene matches: 4. The V gene's germline CDR1 is SGHNT and CDR2 YENEEA. CDR3 amino acids: CASSFLGLAGKQFF. CDR3 DNA: TGTGCCAGCAGCTTTTTGGGACTAGCGGGAAAGCAGTTCTTC.

This rearrangement joins TRBV6-5 to TRBJ2-7, with D maybe TRBD2 (5 bases). Between the trimmed V and J ends, which lost 4 bases and 1 base, there was a span of 11 bases. CDR3 length: 14 amino acids. Germline loops: CDR1 MNHEY, CDR2 SVGAGI. DNA for the CDR3: TGTGCCAGCAGTTTCACACCGGGATCCTACGAGCAGTACTTC. The encoded protein is CASSFTPGSYEQYF.

The gene calls are TRBV28 and TRBJ2-7; maybe TRBD1 (5 bases). CDR1 is MDHEN and CDR2 is SYDVKM in the germline V gene. The CDR3 sequence is 12 residues long. V was shortened by 6 bases and J by 3 bases, with 9 bases between the two germline ends. The CDR3 reads CASRGQSYEQYF. CDR3 DNA: TGTGCCAGCAGGGGGCAAAGCTACGAGCAGTACTTC.

The chain is built from TRBV4-1 and TRBJ2-5, with 12 bases lining up with TRBD2. The trim removed 1 base at V and 5 bases at J, leaving 8 bases unmatched. CDR3 length: 17 residues. Germline-derived CDR1 and CDR2 are MGHRA and YSYEKL. DNA for the CDR3: TGCGCCAGCAGCCAAGTGGCTAGCGGGAGGGGCCGCGAGACCCAGTACTTC. Translation: CASSQVASGRGRETQYF.

This clone was observed once. The chain has TRBV27 and TRBJ1-1; perhaps TRBD1 as D (6 bases). Per germline, CDR1 MNHEY and CDR2 SMNVEV (reference sequence). The CDR3 has 15 amino acids. Between the trimmed V and J ends, which lost 2 bases and 3 bases, there was a span of 13 bases. The CDR3 region has the DNA TGTGCCAGCAGTTTAAGGGGGGGGTTATACACTGAAGCTTTCTTT. This gives the protein CASSLRGGLYTEAFF.

This clone showed up just a few times. This chain uses TRBV15 with TRBJ2-6; a weak D match, TRBD2 (6 bases). This CDR3 region has 17 residues. V lost 0 bases, J lost 2 bases, and 11 bases lay in between. Germline assignment: CDR1 LNHNV and CDR2 YYDKDF (reference sequence). CDR3 nucleotide sequence: TGTGCCACCAGCAGAGATGGGGGGTCAACTGGGGCCAACGTCCTGACTTTC. Translation gives CATSRDGGSTGANVLTF.

V and J are TRBV19 and TRBJ2-1; 12 nucleotides agree with TRBD2. The CDR3 runs to 18 residues. Germline lookup yields CDR1 LNHDA and CDR2 SQIVND (reference sequence). V gave up 3 bases and J gave up 9 bases; unmatched junction bases: 15. The CDR3 DNA reads TGTGCCAGTAGTATTGGGGGCCTCCTAGCGGGAGGGCCAGGTGAGCAGTTCTTC. This encodes CASSIGGLLAGGPGEQFF.

The chain links TRBV19 to TRBJ2-7, with 9 bases aligning to TRBD2. This CDR3 contains 15 residues. Trimming cost V 5 bases and J 0 bases; bases outside gene matches: 5. Germline assignment: CDR1 LNHDA and CDR2 SQIVND (reference sequence). CDR3 bases: TGTGCCAGTAGTTGGACTAGCGAAACCTCCTACGAGCAGTACTTC. It specifies CASSWTSETSYEQYF.

Details on this clone: Its ends do not fully match the called genes, so a read error is possible. J is TRBJ1-5 and V is TRBV15; 7 bases line up with TRBD1. CDR1 and CDR2 (germline): LNHNV, YYDKDF (reference sequence). The CDR3 extends over 14 amino acids. The CDR3 sequence: CATSHDRETQTQHF. CDR3 DNA: TGTGCCACCAGCCATGACAGGGAGACTCAGACCCAGCATTTT.

V is TRBV7-2 and J is TRBJ1-4; D gene uncertain. This CDR3 is built from 14 residues. CDR1 SGHTA and CDR2 FQGNSA come from the germline V gene. V lost 5 bases and J lost 3, with 10 bases in between. The CDR3 DNA follows: TGTGCCAGCAGCCCGACTTTTGCTAATGAAAAACTGTTTTTT. Its translation: CASSPTFANEKLFF.

This chain connects TRBV4-3 to TRBJ2-3; no reliable D call. Trimming took 7 bases from V and 1 from J, leaving 18 bases between them. The CDR3 is 16 residues long. Germline V gives CDR1 LGHNA, CDR2 YSLEER. The CDR3 region is CASTTSLSGGTDTQYF. CDR3 sequence (DNA): TGCGCCAGCACCACCAGTCTTAGTGGAGGCACAGATACGCAGTATTTT.